The 26 T cell receptor beta chains below were found in one sample sequenced in a study of blood T cell repertoires in COVID-19. The table came from immunoSEQ multiplex PCR; TCRdb's copy has only in-frame clones and leaves some out. The sample has 200,000 to 300,000 clones, roughly 88% seen once. The sample was PBMCs or T cells enriched from blood (not recorded which). Receptors were obtained from a woman between 40 and 55 years old with acute COVID-19.

This rearrangement joins TRBV10-1 to TRBJ2-6; a weak D match, TRBD1 (6 bases). Deletions cut 4 bases from V and 0 bases from J, with 13 bases between. The CDR3 has 17 amino acids. Germline V gene data show CDR1 as WNHNN and CDR2 as SYGVQD (reference sequence). The CDR3 DNA sequence: TGCGCCAGCAGTGGGAGTACAGGGAACTCTGGGGCCAACGTCCTGACTTTC. Translating gives CASSGSTGNSGANVLTF.

This chain uses TRBV7-9 with TRBJ2-2, with TRBD1 identical over 11 bases. Germline trimming cut 9 bases from V and 4 bases from J; bases unmatched to any gene: 4. CDR1 is SEHNR, CDR2 FQNEAQ, per germline (reference sequence). The CDR3 has 14 amino acids. The CDR3 DNA sequence: TGTGCCAGTGGACAGGGGGCTGGCACCGGGGAGCTGTTTTTT. Protein sequence: CASGQGAGTGELFF.

This sequence joins TRBV5-1 and TRBJ1-5, with D tentatively TRBD1 (6 bases). Germline values: CDR1 SGHRS, CDR2 YFSETQ. The V end lost 4 bases, the J end lost 2 bases, and 10 bases lay between the germline ends. The CDR3 is made up of 14 amino acids. The CDR3 region has the DNA TGCGCCAGCAGCGGGGAGGGGGGCAATCAGCCCCAGCATTTT. Protein sequence: CASSGEGGNQPQHF.

V gene TRBV11-3 combines with J gene TRBJ2-2; 9 bases match TRBD1. The CDR3 runs to 16 residues. V gave up 6 bases and J gave up 0 bases; unmatched junction bases: 5. Germline V lookup: CDR1 SGHNT, CDR2 YENEEA. The CDR3 DNA is TGTGCCAGCAGTCCCGGACAGGGGTCGAACACCGGGGAGCTGTTTTTT. Translating it yields CASSPGQGSNTGELFF.

The gene calls are TRBV27 and TRBJ1-2; a possible D gene is TRBD1 (5 bases). Germline V gene sequence: CDR1 MNHEY, CDR2 SMNVEV (reference sequence). Between the trimmed V and J ends, which lost 3 bases and 3 bases, there was a span of 8 bases. The CDR3 runs to 13 residues. CDR3 DNA: TGTGCCAGCAGTTTTGGGGCAGACTATGGCTACACCTTC. This sequence encodes CASSFGADYGYTF.

This clone was seen a single time. J is TRBJ1-2 and V is TRBV7-9; D not certain. CDR1 is SEHNR and CDR2 is FQNEAQ in the germline V gene (reference sequence). The CDR3 runs to 16 residues. V lost 1 base, J lost 3 bases, and 15 bases lay in between. The DNA of the CDR3 is TGTGCCAGCAGCTTAGGGTCGGGGAGCTCGGACTATGGCTACACCTTC. Translation gives CASSLGSGSSDYGYTF.

The chain recombines TRBV6-2 or TRBV6-3 with TRBJ1-1, with D maybe TRBD1 (5 bases). The CDR3 covers 12 residues. Germline V CDR1 and CDR2: MNHEY, SVGEGT. Trimming shortened V by 6 bases and J by 6 bases, and 11 bases separated the two germline ends. DNA of the CDR3: TGTGCCAGCAGCTCAGGGTTTGCTGAAGCTTTCTTT. Translated, it gives CASSSGFAEAFF.

This sequence joins TRBV5-4 and TRBJ2-3; D is possibly TRBD2 (6 bases). The germline V gene encodes CDR1 SGHNT and CDR2 YYREEE (reference sequence). V dropped 0 bases and J dropped 2 bases, with 13 bases sitting between them. This CDR3 is 16 amino acids long. As DNA, the CDR3 is TGTGCCAGCAGCTTGGGGGGGACTCAGAACACAGATACGCAGTATTTT. This encodes CASSLGGTQNTDTQYF. The full variable domain, completed using reference TRBV5-4 and TRBJ2-3, is ETGVTQSPTHLIKTRGQQVTLRCSSQSGHNTVSWYQQALGQGPQFIFQYYREEENGRGNFPPRFSGLQFPNYSSELNVNALELDDSALYLCASSLGGTQNTDTQYFGPGTRLTVL.

The gene calls are TRBV24-1 and TRBJ2-1; D uncertain. CDR1 and CDR2 (germline): KGHDR, SFDVKD. V was cut by 6 bases and J by 4 bases, with 6 bases left in between. The CDR3 consists of 12 residues. This chain's CDR3 is CATSSAYNEQFF. The CDR3 nucleotides read TGTGCCACCAGTTCTGCGTACAATGAGCAGTTCTTC.

V and J are TRBV7-2 and TRBJ2-7; weak D call: TRBD2 (5 bases). Germline lookup yields CDR1 SGHTA and CDR2 FQGNSA. V was shortened by 2 bases and J by 7 bases, with 9 bases between the two germline ends. The CDR3 spans 12 residues. CDR3 bases: TGTGCCAGCAGCTTATCGGGCGGGGAGCAGTACGTC. Residues: CASSLSGGEQYV.

The rearrangement joins TRBV7-9 to TRBJ2-2; 9 bases fit TRBD1. Germline V lookup: CDR1 SEHNR, CDR2 FQNEAQ (reference sequence). The CDR3 consists of 14 residues. V lost 6 bases, J lost 3 bases, and 2 bases stayed unmatched. CDR3 loop: CASRGTGYTGELFF. The CDR3 DNA follows: TGTGCCAGCAGAGGGACAGGGTACACCGGGGAGCTGTTTTTT.

A remark on this clone: The junction differs from germline at one of its ends, possibly a read error. The gene calls are TRBV9 and TRBJ1-2; D might be TRBD1 (5 bases). CDR1 is SGDLS, CDR2 YYNGEE, per germline. The CDR3 sequence is 12 residues long. The CDR3 spells CVSSGENYGYTF. The CDR3 DNA follows: TGTGTCAGCTCGGGGGAGAACTATGGCTACACCTTC. Drawing the rest from reference TRBV9 and TRBJ1-2, the complete variable domain is DSGVTQTPKHLITATGQRVTLRCSPRSGDLSVYWYQQSLDQGLQFLIQYYNGEERAKGNILERFSAQQFPDLHSELNLSSLELGDSALYFCVSSGENYGYTFGSGTRLTVV.

The chain recombines TRBV27 with TRBJ2-1; 7 bases map to TRBD1. In germline, CDR1 is MNHEY, CDR2 SMNVEV (reference sequence). The CDR3 covers 14 residues. Germline trimming cut 3 bases from V and 4 bases from J; bases unmatched to any gene: 3. The CDR3 DNA reads TGTGCCAGCAGTTTCCGACAGGGATACAATGAGCAGTTCTTC. Encoded protein: CASSFRQGYNEQFF.

CDR3 nucleotides: TGTGCCAGCAGCACGGGACTGTCCACAGATACGCAGTATTTT. This sequence encodes CASSTGLSTDTQYF. The chain uses TRBV13 and TRBJ2-3, with D tentatively TRBD2 (6 bases). V lost 5 bases and J 2 bases, leaving 11 bases between the germline ends. This CDR3 has 14 residues. Germline loops: CDR1 PRHDT, CDR2 FYEKMQ (reference sequence). Complete variable domain (other parts from reference TRBV13 and TRBJ2-3): AAGVIQSPRHLIKEKRETATLKCYPIPRHDTVYWYQQGPGQDPQFLISFYEKMQSDKGSIPDRFSAQQFSDYHSELNMSSLELGDSALYFCASSTGLSTDTQYFGPGTRLTVL.

The chain uses TRBV20-1 and TRBJ1-3, with unresolved D. V gave up 3 bases and J gave up 7 bases, with 10 bases separating them. From germline, CDR1 is DFQATT and CDR2 SNEGSKA (reference sequence). The CDR3 has 12 residues. The CDR3 protein is CSASGPGNTIYF. CDR3 coding DNA: TGCAGTGCTAGTGGTCCCGGGAACACCATATATTTT.

The V call is TRBV7-2, the J call TRBJ1-1, with 10 bases lining up with TRBD1. Germline values: CDR1 SGHTA, CDR2 FQGNSA. With V trimmed by 2 bases and J by 3 bases, 6 bases remained unmatched. The CDR3 contains 16 residues. This CDR3 reads CASSLHGTGAYTEAFF. The CDR3 nucleotides read TGTGCCAGCAGCTTACACGGGACAGGGGCGTACACTGAAGCTTTCTTT.

This chain connects TRBV7-9 to TRBJ1-1; 11 bases line up with TRBD1. Germline values: CDR1 SEHNR, CDR2 FQNEAQ (reference sequence). The CDR3 length is 18 residues. V was clipped by 2 bases and J by 3 bases; unmatched bases: 11. The CDR3 is CASSLIIGTGGRDTEAFF. The CDR3 DNA sequence: TGTGCCAGCAGCTTAATAATTGGGACAGGGGGGAGAGACACTGAAGCTTTCTTT.

This chain connects TRBV19 to TRBJ2-1; 11 bases are shared with TRBD2. The CDR3 runs to 18 residues. Per the germline V gene, CDR1 is LNHDA and CDR2 is SQIVND (reference sequence). The J segment lost 4 bases and the V segment lost 1 base, leaving 9 bases of the junction unmatched. CDR3 amino acids: CASSIGAVAGGSYNEQFF. In nucleotides, the CDR3 is TGTGCCAGTAGTATAGGGGCCGTAGCGGGAGGGAGTTACAATGAGCAGTTCTTC. Complete variable domain (other parts from reference TRBV19 and TRBJ2-1): DGGITQSPKYLFRKEGQNVTLSCEQNLNHDAMYWYRQDPGQGLRLIYYSQIVNDFQKGDIAEGYSVSREKKESFPLTVTSAQKNPTAFYLCASSIGAVAGGSYNEQFFGPGTRLTVL.

This sequence joins TRBV14 and TRBJ1-5; a weak D match, TRBD1 (5 bases). From germline, CDR1 is SGHDN and CDR2 FVKESK. Trimming took off 4 bases at V and 1 base at J, with 8 bases between the two ends. CDR3 length: 14 amino acids. In DNA form, the CDR3 reads TGTGCCAGCAGCCGGTCAGGGAGCAATCAGCCCCAGCATTTT. It specifies CASSRSGSNQPQHF.

V usage is TRBV29-1 and J usage is TRBJ2-1; D uncertain. CDR1 and CDR2 from the germline V gene are SQVTM and ANQGSEA. The CDR3 runs to 13 residues. V was trimmed by 4 bases and J by 2 bases, leaving 9 bases between them. The CDR3 sequence: CSVVGGTYNEQFF. CDR3 nucleotides: TGCAGCGTTGTAGGCGGAACCTACAATGAGCAGTTCTTC.

The chain employs TRBV5-4 and TRBJ1-1; D is ambiguous. V lost 4 bases to trimming and J lost 4 bases, with 17 bases between them. The CDR3 extends over 15 amino acids. In germline, CDR1 is SGHNT, CDR2 YYREEE (reference sequence). The CDR3 DNA reads TGTGCCAGCAGCCCCCGGGAGGGATACAGCACTGAAGCTTTCTTT. Translating it yields CASSPREGYSTEAFF.

The chain is built from TRBV4-1 and TRBJ2-7; 7 bases align to TRBD2. The CDR3 consists of 18 residues. In germline, CDR1 is MGHRA, CDR2 YSYEKL. J lost 0 bases, V lost 2 bases, and 13 bases had no gene match. The CDR3 DNA follows: TGCGCCAGCAGCCAATTGGTTAGCGGGCCTTATTACTCCTACGAGCAGTACGTC. Amino acids: CASSQLVSGPYYSYEQYV.

The chain links TRBV5-1 to TRBJ2-1; tentative D call: TRBD2 (5 bases). The ends were cut back, 2 bases at V and 6 bases at J, with 9 bases in the middle. Germline-derived CDR1 and CDR2 are SGHRS and YFSETQ. This CDR3 spans 13 amino acids. The DNA of the CDR3 is TGCGCCAGCAGCTTTGGGAGCTCCAATGAGCAGTTCTTC. Its protein is CASSFGSSNEQFF.

The genes are TRBV9 and TRBJ1-3; D is unresolved. The CDR3 is 16 residues long. V lost 0 bases to trimming and J lost 0 bases, with 10 bases between them. CDR1 and CDR2 from the germline V gene are SGDLS and YYNGEE. The CDR3 region is CASSVGGSSSGNTIYF. As DNA, the CDR3 is TGTGCCAGCAGCGTAGGCGGCTCCTCCTCTGGAAACACCATATATTTT.

This rearrangement joins TRBV7-9 to TRBJ1-2; D is uncertain. The CDR3 is 14 residues long. The germline CDR1 and CDR2 sequences are SEHNR and FQNEAQ (reference sequence). Trimming removed 5 bases at V and 4 bases at J, with 14 bases between. The CDR3: CASSAPEESYGYTF. The CDR3 DNA is TGTGCCAGCAGCGCCCCCGAGGAGAGCTATGGCTACACCTTC.

As concerns this clone: This sample includes further DNA sequences coding for the same CDR3. The V call is TRBV12-3 or TRBV12-4, the J call TRBJ1-2; TRBD1 is a possible D gene (6 bases). This CDR3 has 13 amino acids. With 1 base removed from V and 5 bases from J, the gap between germline ends came to 8 bases. CDR3 DNA: TGTGCCAGCAGTTTAGGGCAGGGGTATGGCTACACCTTC. It translates to CASSLGQGYGYTF.